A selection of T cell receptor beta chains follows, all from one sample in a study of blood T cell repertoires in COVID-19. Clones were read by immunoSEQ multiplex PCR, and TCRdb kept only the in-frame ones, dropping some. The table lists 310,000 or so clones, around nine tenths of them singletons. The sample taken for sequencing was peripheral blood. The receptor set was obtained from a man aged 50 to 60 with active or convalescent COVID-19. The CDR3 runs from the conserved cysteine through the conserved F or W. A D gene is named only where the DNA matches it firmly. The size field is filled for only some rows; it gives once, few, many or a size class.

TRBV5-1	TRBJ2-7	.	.	TGCGCCAGCAGCGAGGGTCCGGGGTCCTACGAGCAGTACTTC	CASSEGPGSYEQYF
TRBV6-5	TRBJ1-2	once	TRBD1	TGTGCCAGCAGTCAGGGGGCGTATGGCTACACCTTC	CASSQGAYGYTF
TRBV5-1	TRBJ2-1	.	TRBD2	TGCGCCAGCAGCTTGAGCGGGGAAGGGATGGAGCAGTTCTTC	CASSLSGEGMEQFF
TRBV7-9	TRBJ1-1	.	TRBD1	TGTGCCAGCAGCTCCGGGACAGGGGGTGACACTGAAGCTTTCTTT	CASSSGTGGDTEAFF
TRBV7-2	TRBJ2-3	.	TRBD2	TGTGCCAGCAGATCCGGGGGCGGGGGGACTACCACAGATACGCAGTATTTT	CASRSGGGGTTTDTQYF
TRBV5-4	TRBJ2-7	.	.	TGTGCCAGCAGCTTTTCAGGTTCCTACGAGCAGTACTTC	CASSFSGSYEQYF
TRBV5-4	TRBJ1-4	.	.	TGTGCCAGCAGCCCGGGGACAAGCAGTAATGAAAAACTGTTTTTT	CASSPGTSSNEKLFF
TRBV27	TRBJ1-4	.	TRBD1	TGTGCCAGCAGCACACGACAGGGCAGTGAAAAACTGTTTTTT	CASSTRQGSEKLFF
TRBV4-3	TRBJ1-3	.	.	TGCGCCAGCAGCCAAGCCCCGAGCTCTGGAAACACCATATATTTT	CASSQAPSSGNTIYF
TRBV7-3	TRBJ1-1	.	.	TGTGCCAGCAGCTTAATCGCGGGGGTGGGCACTGAAGCTTTCTTT	CASSLIAGVGTEAFF
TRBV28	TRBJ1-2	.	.	TGTGCCAGCAGTGAGGGTAGACGGGGGAATGGCTACACCTTC	CASSEGRRGNGYTF
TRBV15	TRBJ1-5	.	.	TGTGCCACCAGCATAGACAGGAATCAGCCCCAGCATTTT	CATSIDRNQPQHF
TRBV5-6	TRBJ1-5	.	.	TGTGCCAGCAGCTTGGGTCAGATCCTGCCGCCCCAGCATTTT	CASSLGQILPPQHF
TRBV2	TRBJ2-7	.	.	TGTGCCAGCAGTGAGGAGAGGGACGAGCAGTACTTC	CASSEERDEQYF
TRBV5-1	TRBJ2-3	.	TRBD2	TGCGCCAGCAGTTCCGGGACTAGCGGGAGTGCCGGCACAGATACGCAGTATTTT	CASSSGTSGSAGTDTQYF
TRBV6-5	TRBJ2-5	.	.	TGTGCCAGCAGTTACTCGACTAGCCAAGAGACCCAGTACTTC	CASSYSTSQETQYF
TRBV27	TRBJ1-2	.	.	TGTGCCAGCAGCTCCCTGTCAGGGGATGGCTACACCTTC	CASSSLSGDGYTF
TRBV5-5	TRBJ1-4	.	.	TGTGCCAGCAGCTTCAGCGGTCGAGTTGCAACTAATGAAAAACTGTTTTTT	CASSFSGRVATNEKLFF
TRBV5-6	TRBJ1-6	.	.	TGTGCCAGCAGCGGGGGACTCGTAGGGAATTCACCCCTCCACTTT	CASSGGLVGNSPLHF
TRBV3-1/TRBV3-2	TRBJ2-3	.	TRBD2	TGTGCCAGCAGCCAGGGGGGGTTAGATACGCAGTATTTT	CASSQGGLDTQYF
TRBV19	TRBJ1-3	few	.	TGTGCCAGTAGTCCCAACAGGATCCCTGGAAACACCATATATTTT	CASSPNRIPGNTIYF
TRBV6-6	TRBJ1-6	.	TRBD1	TGTGCCAGCAGTTACGGGACAGGAAATAATTCACCCCTCCACTTT	CASSYGTGNNSPLHF
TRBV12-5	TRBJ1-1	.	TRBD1	TGTGCTAGTGGTTTGGGGACAGGGGGGAACACTGAAGCTTTCTTT	CASGLGTGGNTEAFF
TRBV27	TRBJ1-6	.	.	TGTGCCAGCAGTTTCTTCGGACATTATAATTCACCCCTCCACTTT	CASSFFGHYNSPLHF
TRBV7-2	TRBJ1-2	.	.	TGTGCCAGCAGCTTAGTTGGGGGGACCCACTATGGCTACACCTTC	CASSLVGGTHYGYTF
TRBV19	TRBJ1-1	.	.	TGTGCCAGTAGTAAACGACAGGTCAGGACTGAAGCTTTCTTT	CASSKRQVRTEAFF
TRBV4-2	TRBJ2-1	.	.	TGTGCCAGCAGCCAACGCCAGGGGAGCTCCTACAATGAGCAGTTCTTC	CASSQRQGSSYNEQFF
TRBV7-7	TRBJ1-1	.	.	TGTGCTAGCAGCCCTTCCAGGGACACTGAAGCTTTCTTT	CASSPSRDTEAFF
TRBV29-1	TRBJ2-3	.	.	TGCAGCGTTGGGACAACCTTCACAGATACGCAGTATTTT	CSVGTTFTDTQYF
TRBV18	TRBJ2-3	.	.	TGTGCCAGCTCAGGGAGAATTACAGATACGCAGTATTTT	CASSGRITDTQYF
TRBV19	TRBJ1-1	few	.	TGTGCCAGTAGTTGGGGGAGGAGGACTGAAGCTTTCTTT	CASSWGRRTEAFF
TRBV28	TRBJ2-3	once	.	TGTGCCAGGACGGGACTGAGCACAGATACGCAGTATTTT	CARTGLSTDTQYF
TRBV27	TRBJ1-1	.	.	TGTGCCAGCAGTTTATTAGCTAACACTGAAGCTTTCTTT	CASSLLANTEAFF
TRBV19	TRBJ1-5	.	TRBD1	TGTGCCAGTAGCGAGGCAGGGGGCATGAAGCAGCCCCAGCATTTT	CASSEAGGMKQPQHF
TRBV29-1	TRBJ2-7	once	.	TGCAGCGCCGCGACGGGGTCCTACGAGCAGTACTTC	CSAATGSYEQYF
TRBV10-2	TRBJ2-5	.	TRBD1	TGCGCCAGCAAGAGCCGGGACAGGGACGGAGAGACCCAGTACTTC	CASKSRDRDGETQYF
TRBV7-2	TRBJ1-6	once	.	TGTGCCAGCAGCTTAGTAGGAGACTACTCGTCACCCCTCCACTTT	CASSLVGDYSSPLHF
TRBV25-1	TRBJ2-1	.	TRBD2	TGTGCCAGCAGTGAAAAGAGGACTAGCGGGGGATTCAATGAGCAGTTCTTC	CASSEKRTSGGFNEQFF
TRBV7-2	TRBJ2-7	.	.	TGTGCCAGCAGCCGTTCCTACGAGCAGTACTTC	CASSRSYEQYF
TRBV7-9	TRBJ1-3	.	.	TGTGCCAGCAGCTTATCAGGGCGGAGTATGGGAAACACCATATATTTT	CASSLSGRSMGNTIYF
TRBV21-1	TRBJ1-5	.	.	TGTGCCAGCAGCTCCCCGGGACAGGGTGGACAGCAGCCCCAGCATTTT	CASSSPGQGGQQPQHF
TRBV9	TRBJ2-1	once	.	TGTGCCAGCAGCGTACCCCCGACCGGGAGCCCCTCAGTTAGCTCCTACAATGAGCAGTTCTTC	CASSVPPTGSPSVSSYNEQFF
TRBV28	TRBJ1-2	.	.	TGTGCCAGCAGTACCCGGGACACCTATAACTATGGCTACACCTTC	CASSTRDTYNYGYTF
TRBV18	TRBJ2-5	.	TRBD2	TGTGCCAGCTCGGGGACTAGCGGACACCAAGAGACCCAGTACTTC	CASSGTSGHQETQYF
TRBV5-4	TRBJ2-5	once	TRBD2	TGTGCCAGCAGTTCCGGGACTACTCTGCTCGGGGAGACCCAGTACTTC	CASSSGTTLLGETQYF
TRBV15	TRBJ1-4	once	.	TGTGCCACCAGCAGAGCCGGGACACAAAATGAAAAACTGTTTTTT	CATSRAGTQNEKLFF
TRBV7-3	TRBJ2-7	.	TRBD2	TGTGCCAGCAGCTTAGGGCCTAGCGGCTCCTACGAGCAGTACTTC	CASSLGPSGSYEQYF
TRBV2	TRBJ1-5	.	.	TGTGCCAGCAGCAATTCAGGTTTTTATCAGCCCCAGCATTTT	CASSNSGFYQPQHF
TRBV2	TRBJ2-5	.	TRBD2	TGTGCCAACCCATCACGGACTAGCAGAGAGACCCAGTACTTC	CANPSRTSRETQYF